This entry features one T cell receptor beta chain sequence. Its target is unknown. The CDR3 has 14 residues. Per germline, CDR1 SQVTM and CDR2 ANQGSEA. The template was RNA from unsorted bulk tissue. The sample comes from a study of tumor and adjacent non-tumor tissue in lung cancer. Study-level results: In normal lung, the top 100 clones were significantly more dominant than in tumor.

Three rounds of nested PCR, following a modified ARM-PCR protocol, produced the TCRbeta library. TCRdb fed the multiplex PCR reads into MiXCR, producing one record per CDR3 protein. The repertoire holds fewer than 85,000 distinct CDR3 sequences, with over 70% as singletons. This chain uses TRBV29-1 with TRBJ2-7, with TRBD1 matching 9 bases. The receptor's source is a woman aged 45-60 years with non-small cell lung cancer. The specimen sequenced was lung tumor tissue. The CDR3 sequence: CIGTGGPGSNEQYF. The CDR3 DNA follows: TGCATCGGAACAGGGGGCCCGGGTAGCAACGAGCAGTACTTC.